The sequence of this T cell receptor (beta chain) was determined in a study of T-cell reconstitution after alpha-beta-depleted transplantation in children. This CDR3 comprises 15 residues. The V end lost 7 bases, the J end lost 2 bases, and 14 bases lay between the germline ends. From germline, CDR1 is MDHEN and CDR2 SYDVKM. The library targeted TCRbeta and was prepared with unique molecular identifiers. TCRdb analysed the PCR reads with MiXCR anew, one entry per CDR3 protein. Of about 610,000 distinct CDR3 sequences listed, roughly 10% were seen once; the top ten hold about 4%. The TCR originated in a human donor who donated a stem cell graft to a child with acute myeloid leukemia. The chain is built from TRBV28 and TRBJ2-2; tentatively, D is TRBD1 (6 bases). This material consisted of PBMCs from the stem cell graft donor, taken from the stem cell graft. The chain's CDR3 is CASIRTRGNTGELFF. CDR3 DNA: TGTGCCAGCATCAGGACCAGGGGAAACACCGGGGAGCTGTTTTTT.